Following are 4 T cell receptor beta chains from one sample sequenced in a study of CD8+ T cells in alopecia areata. Described treatment: oral pan-JAK inhibitor, 5-10 mg twice daily. The sequencing template was cDNA reverse transcribed from extracted RNA. Sequenced by immunoSEQ multiplex PCR; TCRdb stores in-frame clones only, minus some. The profile shows 100,000 to 150,000 clones, around 60% of them singletons. The specimen was CD4+ T cells sorted from blood, collected at week 4, from a patient treated with tofacitinib. The receptor set was obtained from a human donor with alopecia areata.

The chain uses TRBV29-1 and TRBJ2-2; the D gene is possibly TRBD1 (5 bases). Per the germline V gene, CDR1 is SQVTM and CDR2 is ANQGSEA. V was shortened by 6 bases and J by 1 base, with 9 bases between the two germline ends. CDR3 length equals 13 residues. The CDR3 region has the DNA TGCAGCGTGGCACAGGTGAACACCGGGGAGCTGTTTTTT. Its translation is CSVAQVNTGELFF.

The gene calls are TRBV29-1 and TRBJ2-3; no definite D call. CDR1 and CDR2 (germline): SQVTM, ANQGSEA. V was pared by 4 bases and J by 3 bases, with 14 bases between. This CDR3 comprises 14 residues. The CDR3 DNA is TGCAGCGTTGTTAGACTGTATTTTACAGATACGCAGTATTTT. This translates into CSVVRLYFTDTQYF.

The chain carries TRBV7-9 and TRBJ2-6, with D unclear. Trimming shortened V by 1 base and J by 2 bases, and 6 bases separated the two germline ends. This CDR3 has 15 amino acids. CDR1 and CDR2 (germline): SEHNR, FQNEAQ (reference sequence). The CDR3 DNA is TGTGCCAGCAGCTTAGAAACAACTGGGGCCAACGTCCTGACTTTC. It yields the protein CASSLETTGANVLTF.

The genes are TRBV29-1 and TRBJ1-3; no definite D call. Trimming removed 4 bases at V and 1 base at J, with 8 bases between. The CDR3 has 13 residues. Germline values: CDR1 SQVTM, CDR2 ANQGSEA. DNA for the CDR3: TGCAGCGTTGGGGGTTTGTCTGGAAACACCATATATTTT. As protein: CSVGGLSGNTIYF.